These T cell receptor beta chains were read from a single sample in a study of shared clonotypes between healthy human individuals. The table came from immunoSEQ multiplex PCR; TCRdb's copy has only in-frame clones and leaves some out. The sample has approximately 1,000,000 clones, approximately 80% seen once; the top ten hold roughly 0.56%. Material: memory CD4+ T cells from PBMCs. All receptors derive from a man aged 18-30 years in good health. Some clones in this sample may be carry-over from other donors' samples. Each CDR3 is given with its conserved first and last residue. Fields, in order: V gene, D gene, J gene, clone size, CDR3 protein, CDR3 DNA. A D gene is named only where the DNA matches it firmly. Only part of the rows carry a size: once, few, many, or a class if the clone is expanded.

V: TRBV5-1
D: -
J: TRBJ2-7
size: -
CDR3: CASSLYSSEQYF
DNA: TGCGCCAGCAGCTTGTATAGTAGCGAGCAGTACTTC

V: TRBV28
D: -
J: TRBJ1-2
size: -
CDR3: CASSNLEKGGYTF
DNA: TGTGCCAGCAGCAATTTGGAAAAGGGTGGCTACACCTTC

V: TRBV7-2
D: TRBD2
J: TRBJ2-1
size: -
CDR3: CASTKGRGNNEQFF
DNA: TGTGCCAGCACAAAGGGGAGGGGAAACAATGAGCAGTTCTTC

V: TRBV6-5
D: -
J: TRBJ2-3
size: -
CDR3: CASSWNRDTQYF
DNA: TGTGCCAGCAGTTGGAATCGGGATACGCAGTATTTT

V: TRBV6-6
D: -
J: TRBJ2-7
size: once
CDR3: CASSYSTRREQYF
DNA: TGTGCCAGCAGTTACTCGACTAGGCGCGAGCAGTACTTC

V: TRBV10-1
D: -
J: TRBJ2-3
size: -
CDR3: CASQGTIRDTQYF
DNA: TGCGCCAGTCAGGGGACGATTAGGGATACGCAGTATTTT

V: TRBV2
D: TRBD2
J: TRBJ2-6
size: many
CDR3: CASSFSGIPGANVLTF
DNA: TGTGCCAGCAGTTTTAGCGGGATCCCCGGGGCCAACGTCCTGACTTTC

V: TRBV29-1
D: TRBD1
J: TRBJ2-3
size: -
CDR3: CSVEVGQYTDTQYF
DNA: TGCAGCGTTGAGGTGGGACAGTACACAGATACGCAGTATTTT

V: TRBV5-6
D: -
J: TRBJ1-2
size: few
CDR3: CASSLWGAGYTF
DNA: TGTGCCAGCAGCTTGTGGGGGGCTGGCTACACCTTC

V: TRBV6-5
D: -
J: TRBJ1-1
size: -
CDR3: CASSWYGENTEAFF
DNA: TGTGCCAGCAGTTGGTACGGGGAGAACACTGAAGCTTTCTTT

V: TRBV28
D: -
J: TRBJ2-4
size: -
CDR3: CASSWDRRGKNIQYF
DNA: TGTGCCAGCAGTTGGGATAGACGAGGCAAAAACATTCAGTACTTC

V: TRBV2
D: TRBD2
J: TRBJ2-7
size: -
CDR3: CASSGEGLGLAGSGDEQYF
DNA: TGTGCCAGCAGTGGGGAAGGGCTGGGACTAGCGGGTTCGGGCGACGAGCAGTACTTC

V: TRBV11-3
D: -
J: TRBJ1-4
size: -
CDR3: CASSPTRQEEKLFF
DNA: TGTGCCAGCAGCCCTACCCGACAGGAAGAAAAACTGTTTTTT

V: TRBV7-9
D: -
J: TRBJ1-5
size: -
CDR3: CASSLGGDQPQHF
DNA: TGTGCCAGCAGCTTAGGGGGCGATCAGCCCCAGCATTTT

V: TRBV27
D: -
J: TRBJ2-7
size: -
CDR3: CASSTNQDSYEQYF
DNA: TGTGCCAGCTCCACTAATCAGGACTCCTACGAGCAGTACTTC

V: TRBV4-1
D: TRBD2
J: TRBJ2-2
size: -
CDR3: CASSPQLAGGPGGELFF
DNA: TGCGCCAGCAGCCCACAATTAGCGGGAGGGCCCGGAGGGGAGCTGTTTTTT

V: TRBV2
D: -
J: TRBJ2-2
size: few
CDR3: CASLPREKTGELFF
DNA: TGTGCCAGCTTACCCAGGGAAAAAACCGGGGAGCTGTTTTTT

V: TRBV2
D: -
J: TRBJ2-3
size: many
CDR3: CASSEALPPDTQYF
DNA: TGTGCCAGCAGTGAAGCGCTCCCCCCAGATACGCAGTATTTT

V: TRBV6-5
D: TRBD2
J: TRBJ2-1
size: -
CDR3: CASSYSGGRGGNEQFF
DNA: TGTGCCAGCAGTTACTCCGGCGGGAGGGGGGGCAATGAGCAGTTCTTC

V: TRBV5-3
D: -
J: TRBJ2-7
size: -
CDR3: CARTLGGEEQYF
DNA: TGTGCCAGAACCCTTGGAGGCGAGGAGCAGTACTTC

V: TRBV10-3
D: -
J: TRBJ2-7
size: -
CDR3: CAISEKGDHEQYF
DNA: TGTGCCATCAGTGAGAAAGGGGACCACGAGCAGTACTTC

V: TRBV5-1
D: TRBD2
J: TRBJ2-7
size: -
CDR3: CASSFLAGSGEQYF
DNA: TGCGCCAGCAGCTTTCTAGCGGGATCAGGAGAGCAGTACTTC

V: TRBV9
D: -
J: TRBJ1-4
size: -
CDR3: CASSVDSGVLNEKLFF
DNA: TGTGCCAGCAGCGTCGATTCAGGGGTTTTAAATGAAAAACTGTTTTTT

V: TRBV4-2
D: TRBD2
J: TRBJ2-1
size: -
CDR3: CASSPGLAGVSSSYNEQFF
DNA: TGTGCCAGCAGCCCCGGACTAGCGGGAGTCTCGAGCTCCTACAATGAGCAGTTCTTC

V: TRBV28
D: -
J: TRBJ2-7
size: -
CDR3: CASSTPRSGYEQYF
DNA: TGTGCCAGCAGTACCCCGAGGTCTGGCTACGAGCAGTACTTC

V: TRBV11-3
D: -
J: TRBJ1-3
size: -
CDR3: CASSLTSGNTIYF
DNA: TGTGCCAGCAGCTTGACCTCTGGAAACACCATATATTTT

V: TRBV6-4
D: TRBD1
J: TRBJ1-1
size: -
CDR3: CASRWLGGRMNTEAFF
DNA: TGTGCCAGCAGATGGCTAGGGGGCAGAATGAACACTGAAGCTTTCTTT

V: TRBV28
D: -
J: TRBJ1-1
size: once
CDR3: CASSLPRRNTEAFF
DNA: TGTGCCAGCAGTTTACCGAGACGGAACACTGAGGCTTTCTTT

V: TRBV2
D: TRBD1
J: TRBJ1-4
size: many
CDR3: CASSKDRVNYEKLFF
DNA: TGTGCCAGCAGTAAGGACAGGGTAAACTATGAAAAACTGTTTTTT

V: TRBV19
D: -
J: TRBJ2-5
size: -
CDR3: CASSAHRDMSETQYF
DNA: TGTGCCAGTAGTGCCCACAGGGATATGAGCGAGACCCAGTACTTC

V: TRBV7-2
D: -
J: TRBJ2-7
size: -
CDR3: CASSQRSLHEQYF
DNA: TGTGCCAGCAGCCAAAGAAGTCTCCACGAGCAGTACTTC

V: TRBV5-6
D: TRBD1
J: TRBJ2-7
size: -
CDR3: CASSLWGQVDIYEQYF
DNA: TGTGCCAGCAGCTTGTGGGGACAGGTCGACATCTACGAGCAGTACTTC

V: TRBV2
D: -
J: TRBJ2-4
size: -
CDR3: CASSEQGTWYIQYF
DNA: TGTGCCAGCAGTGAACAAGGGACGTGGTACATTCAGTACTTC

V: TRBV27
D: -
J: TRBJ2-7
size: once
CDR3: CASSPIDRISSYEQYF
DNA: TGTGCCAGCAGTCCAATTGACAGGATATCCTCCTACGAGCAGTACTTC

V: TRBV29-1
D: -
J: TRBJ2-7
size: many
CDR3: CSVLAAYEQYF
DNA: TGCAGCGTCCTTGCGGCCTACGAGCAGTACTTC

V: TRBV7-9
D: -
J: TRBJ2-3
size: -
CDR3: CASSGRGGTDTQYF
DNA: TGTGCCAGCAGTGGAAGGGGGGGCACAGATACGCAGTATTTT